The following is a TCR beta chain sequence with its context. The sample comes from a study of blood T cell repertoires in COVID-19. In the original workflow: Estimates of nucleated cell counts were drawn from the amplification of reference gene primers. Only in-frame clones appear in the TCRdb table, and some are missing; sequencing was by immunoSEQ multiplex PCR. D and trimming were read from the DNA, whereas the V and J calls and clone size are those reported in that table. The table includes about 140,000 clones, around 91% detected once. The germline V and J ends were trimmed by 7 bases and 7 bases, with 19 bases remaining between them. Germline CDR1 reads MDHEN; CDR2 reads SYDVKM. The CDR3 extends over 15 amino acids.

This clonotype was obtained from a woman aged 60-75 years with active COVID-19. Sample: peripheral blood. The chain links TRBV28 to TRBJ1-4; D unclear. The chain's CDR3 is CASNAQDGKTEKLFF. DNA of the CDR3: TGTGCCAGCAATGCCCAAGACGGGAAGACTGAAAAACTGTTTTTT.